The next 17 T cell receptor beta chains were all read from a single sample in a study of shared clonotypes between healthy human individuals. Produced via immunoSEQ multiplex PCR; TCRdb's table is partial and in-frame only. Of 760,000 or so clones listed, about 96% are singletons. Terminally differentiated effector memory CD45RA+ cells were left out of the naive CD8 fraction, which was CD45RO-negative and positively selected for CCR7. The source material was naive CD8+ T cells sorted from blood. Every receptor here comes from a man aged 30 to 39 in good health.

J is TRBJ2-7 and V is TRBV11-2; D might be TRBD2 (5 bases). Germline V gene sequence: CDR1 SGHAT, CDR2 FQNNGV. The ends were cut back, 0 bases at V and 3 bases at J, with 6 bases in the middle. This CDR3 spans 13 amino acids. The CDR3 loop is CASSLEAVYEQYF. DNA for the CDR3: TGTGCCAGCAGCTTAGAAGCGGTCTACGAGCAGTACTTC.

The chain joins TRBV13 to TRBJ2-1; D is possibly TRBD2 (6 bases). The ends were cut back, 5 bases at V and 9 bases at J, with 17 bases in the middle. Per the germline V gene, CDR1 is PRHDT and CDR2 is FYEKMQ (reference sequence). CDR3 size: 14 residues. In DNA form, the CDR3 reads TGTGCCAGCAGCCTGGGACCTGGGGAGGTTGAGCAGTTCTTC. Residues: CASSLGPGEVEQFF.

The V and J genes are TRBV15 and TRBJ1-5, with 8 bases fitting TRBD1. CDR1 is LNHNV and CDR2 is YYDKDF in the germline V gene (reference sequence). Trimming took 2 bases from V and 5 from J; bases not matched to a gene: 5. The CDR3 runs 15 residues. CDR3 nucleotides: TGTGCCACCAGCAGATACCAGGGGGCTCATCAGCCCCAGCATTTT. It specifies CATSRYQGAHQPQHF. The entire variable domain, with the rest obtained from reference TRBV15 and TRBJ1-5, is as follows: DAMVIQNPRYQVTQFGKPVTLSCSQTLNHNVMYWYQQKSSQAPKLLFHYYDKDFNNEADTPDNFQSRRPNTSFCFLDIRSPGLGDTAMYLCATSRYQGAHQPQHFGDGTRLSIL.

The chain uses TRBV2 and TRBJ2-3; 14 nucleotides agree with TRBD2. This CDR3 has 15 residues. Trimming removed 8 bases from V and 7 bases from J; junction bases left unmatched: 8. Germline CDR1 is SNHLY and CDR2 is FYNNEI. The CDR3 protein is CASLGLAGEGNTQYF. CDR3 bases: TGTGCCAGCCTGGGACTAGCGGGAGAAGGAAATACGCAGTATTTT.

The J gene is TRBJ2-2, the V gene TRBV7-8; the match to TRBD2 covers 12 bases. Trimming took 2 bases from V and 5 from J; bases not matched to a gene: 6. This CDR3 contains 17 residues. Looked up from germline, CDR1 is SGHVS and CDR2 is FQNEAQ. This chain's CDR3 is CASSLLTGLAGTGELFF. The CDR3, as DNA: TGTGCCAGCAGCTTACTAACGGGACTAGCGGGTACCGGGGAGCTGTTTTTT.

The chain employs TRBV7-9 and TRBJ2-7, with unresolved D. The germline V gene encodes CDR1 SEHNR and CDR2 FQNEAQ (reference sequence). This CDR3 is built from 12 residues. Trimming removed 5 bases at V and 9 bases at J, with 14 bases between. CDR3 sequence: CASSRNSNGQYF. The CDR3 DNA reads as TGTGCCAGCAGCCGTAACTCTAACGGGCAGTACTTC.

The CDR3 loop reads CASSPNFGQLTSYEQYF. CDR3 bases: TGTGCCAGCTCACCGAACTTTGGACAGTTGACCTCCTACGAGCAGTACTTC. The chain employs TRBV18 and TRBJ2-7; a weak D match, TRBD1 (6 bases). Trimming pared 3 bases from V and 0 bases from J, leaving 18 bases between. Germline V CDR1 and CDR2: KGHSH, LQKENI. The CDR3 runs to 17 residues.

This clone has only one observation. The chain employs TRBV18 and TRBJ2-1; D is unresolved. The CDR3 has 10 amino acids. Germline V gene sequence: CDR1 KGHSH, CDR2 LQKENI. The ends were cut back, 5 bases at V and 9 bases at J, with 5 bases in the middle. DNA for the CDR3: TGTGCCAGCTCAACGGGTGAGCAGTTCTTC. It encodes CASSTGEQFF.

The chain links TRBV27 to TRBJ1-5; D remains ambiguous. Trimming stripped 5 bases from V and 5 bases from J, with 10 bases between. This CDR3 spans 13 amino acids. The germline V gene encodes CDR1 MNHEY and CDR2 SMNVEV (reference sequence). The CDR3 loop is CASSPDEDQPQHF. Written as DNA, the CDR3 is TGTGCCAGCAGTCCAGATGAAGATCAGCCCCAGCATTTT.

Here the CDR3 DNA reads TGTGCCAGCAGCTTATGGGGGACTAGCGGGATGAACACCGGGGAGCTGTTTTTT. Translated: CASSLWGTSGMNTGELFF. This rearrangement joins TRBV7-8 to TRBJ2-2, with 13 nucleotides matching TRBD2. The CDR3 is made up of 18 amino acids. V trimming: 2 bases; J trimming: 1 base; junction bases outside the gene matches: 4. Per the germline V gene, CDR1 is SGHVS and CDR2 is FQNEAQ.

This sequence joins TRBV29-1 and TRBJ2-3; TRBD2 is a possible D gene (6 bases). Trimming stripped 3 bases from V and 2 bases from J, with 24 bases between. This CDR3 spans 18 amino acids. In germline, CDR1 is SQVTM, CDR2 ANQGSEA. The CDR3 sequence: CSVDGLQSGRGATDTQYF. The CDR3 region has the DNA TGCAGCGTTGATGGTTTGCAGTCCGGGAGAGGGGCCACAGATACGCAGTATTTT.

The chain joins TRBV7-9 to TRBJ2-1; the D gene could be TRBD1 or TRBD2 (5 bases each). The CDR3 has 16 amino acids. V lost 4 bases, J lost 5 bases, and 18 bases lay in between. From germline, CDR1 is SEHNR and CDR2 FQNEAQ (reference sequence). As DNA, the CDR3 is TGTGCCAGCAGCTCTGGGCAGATTTCGGGGCACAATGAGCAGTTCTTC. It yields the protein CASSSGQISGHNEQFF.

This clone was seen only once. The same CDR3 is also encoded by other DNA sequences in this sample. The chain combines TRBV11-2 with TRBJ2-7; D unclear. This CDR3 comprises 14 residues. Germline-derived CDR1 and CDR2 are SGHAT and FQNNGV. V gave up 1 base and J gave up 0 bases, with 7 bases separating them. The CDR3 DNA sequence: TGTGCCAGCAGCTTAGGCGCGAGCTCCTACGAGCAGTACTTC. Amino acid sequence: CASSLGASSYEQYF.

The table lists this clone with a few counts. This CDR3 is also generated by other DNA sequences in the sample. This chain uses TRBV27 with TRBJ1-1; 8 bases map to TRBD1. The CDR3 length is 14 residues. After removal of 4 bases from V and 4 bases from J, the junction contained 5 bases not matched to a gene. Germline CDR1 reads MNHEY; CDR2 reads SMNVEV (reference sequence). DNA of the CDR3: TGTGCCAGCAGTTCGGGAACAGGGGGCACTGAAGCTTTCTTT. It specifies CASSSGTGGTEAFF.

The chain uses TRBV7-2 and TRBJ2-7, with D unresolved. Trimming left V 2 bases short and J 0 bases short, with 17 bases between. Germline CDR1 SGHTA, CDR2 FQGNSA. The CDR3 is 17 residues long. CDR3 sequence reads: CASSLTPLLSLSYEQYF. Here the CDR3 DNA reads TGTGCCAGCAGCTTAACCCCCCTACTTAGCCTCTCCTACGAGCAGTACTTC.

The gene calls are TRBV9 and TRBJ2-3; TRBD2 matches 8 bases. J was trimmed by 1 base and V by 3 bases; bases with no gene match: 4. Germline V gene lookup returns CDR1 SGDLS and CDR2 YYNGEE. The CDR3 spans 15 residues. The CDR3 here is CASSGGSGGTDTQYF. CDR3 bases: TGTGCCAGCAGCGGGGGTAGCGGGGGCACAGATACGCAGTATTTT.

The chain links TRBV27 to TRBJ2-7, with 9 nucleotides matching TRBD2. Trimming cost V 5 bases and J 1 base; bases outside gene matches: 6. Germline lookup yields CDR1 MNHEY and CDR2 SMNVEV (reference sequence). The CDR3 consists of 15 residues. CDR3 in amino acids: CASSPRGLASYEQYF. CDR3 nucleotides: TGTGCCAGCAGTCCACGGGGACTAGCTTCCTACGAGCAGTACTTC.